Given below is one T cell receptor beta chain in context. The antigen remains undetermined. The record originates from a study of OX40 agonist ivuxolimab in advanced cancers. Across the whole study: Patients were infused with ivuxolimab every 2 weeks at 0.01 to 10 mg/kg. The study reported partial responses in three patients: one hepatocellular carcinoma, two cutaneous melanoma.

CDR1 and CDR2 (germline): LNHDA, SQIVND (reference sequence). This CDR3 contains 16 residues. V was pared by 3 bases and J by 2 bases, with 6 bases of the junction left unmatched. Profiled with immunoSEQ multiplex PCR; TCRdb holds only in-frame clones, not every one. The table lists 80,000 to 130,000 clones, about nine tenths of them singletons. Study-wide results and caveats: More expanded clones were found, on average, in CD8+ than in CD4+ T cells. CD4+ and CD8+ blood T cells expanded clonally by week 6 at 0.1 to 3.0 mg/kg.

The genes are TRBV19 and TRBJ2-2, with 7 positions matching TRBD2. The input for sequencing was CD4+ or CD8+ T cells sorted from blood, taken in a trial of the OX40 agonist ivuxolimab. This receptor was obtained from an adult with an advanced solid tumor such as melanoma, head and neck, liver or kidney cancer. Here the CDR3 DNA reads TGTGCCAGTAGTATCCAAGCGGGGACTAACACCGGGGAGCTGTTTTTT. Its translation is CASSIQAGTNTGELFF.